This T cell receptor beta chain was sequenced in a study of blood T cell repertoires in COVID-19 (dated by TCRdb to 2020 to 2022). Describing the broader study: The collaborator samples originated in the United States, Italy and Spain and spanned the acute and convalescent phases of COVID-19. The prospective study material was composed of cDNA or gDNA derived from T cells, B-cell-depleted T cells, or PBMCs. Deeply sampled blood TCRbeta repertoires from subjects exposed to, actively infected with, or recovered from COVID-19 were included in the dataset. A freely available public database, intended as a resource for researchers studying the immune response to SARS-CoV-2, is where the repertoires were released. The samples were drawn from two sources: the first 160 participants of the ongoing ImmuneRACE study, and 950 to 1,500 subjects contributed by 6 global collaborators. A de-identified subject ID, COVID-19 status, age in years and sex were almost always included in the sample metadata. HLA class I and class II types, where available, came from metadata supplied by the sample provider rather than from assay-based typing. The paper's findings and limits, for the study overall: The amount of clinical and demographic metadata varied by source and participant and was provided uncurated.

Of note for this clone: Its specific antigen is unknown. No base quality values were provided; no much bigger clone lies one nucleotide off.

The collaborating institutions used their own protocols to collect whole blood in K2EDTA tubes. For TCRbeta analysis, collaborators shipped samples as frozen whole blood, isolated PBMCs, or DNA extracted from either of those sample types. Germline trimming: 1 base from V, 4 bases from J; junction bases outside gene matches: 4. The CDR1 and CDR2 encoded by the germline V gene (reference sequence) are SGHNT and YYREEE. The CDR3 covers 15 residues, taking in both the cysteine and the phenylalanine. Only the CDR3 DNA stays, 45 bases, in frame from base 1. The immunoSEQ Assay, a bias-controlled multiplex PCR, was used to amplify TCRbeta CDR3 regions from genomic DNA. Processing in the source paper ran as follows. Nucleated cell counts per sample were estimated from amplification of reference gene primers within the assay. To quantify the absolute abundance of each unique TCRbeta CDR3 rearrangement, sequence reads were collapsed and filtered. For each sample, productive Simpson clonality was calculated as the square root of Simpson's diversity index over productive rearrangements. TCRdb took this table from immuneACCESS and kept in-frame rearrangements with V and J called. Such tables lack part of the clones; where checked against another copy, unresolved V genes explain under half of the gap, and the rest is unexplained. V and J calls and clone size are as listed in that table; D and trimming were resolved from the DNA. Here the sample has 63,000 or so clones; about 81% occur a single time. The ten largest clones capture around a tenth of the sample.

The sequencing input was peripheral blood. The chain was built from TRBV5-4 and TRBJ2-1, and 8 junction bases match TRBD2. The source is a human donor in a cohort sampled during active COVID-19. Here the CDR3 is given as CASSLRRGGYNEQFF. The DNA sequence reads TGTGCCAGCAGCTTGAGACGGGGGGGGTACAATGAGCAGTTCTTC.